The entry that follows covers one TCR beta chain sequence. Its antigen is not known. PCR amplification relied on 60 Vbeta primers (plus 13 Jbeta primers). Sequenced by immunoSEQ multiplex PCR; TCRdb stores in-frame clones only, minus some. Among roughly 60,000 clones listed, approximately 75% were seen once. This entry comes from a study of cytomegalovirus exposure and HLA in healthy donors. Study-level findings and limits: In a later analysis, specific HLA alleles were associated with approximately 16,000 TCR beta sequences at a 0.05 false discovery rate. With later analysis, a missense DCLRE1C variant became linked to TCR beta V- and J-gene trimming. Reportedly, HLA-A and HLA-B alleles of most subjects were accurately predicted from TCR beta. In an earlier analysis, productive rearrangement rates for most beta V segments clustered near 87% or 30%.

The receptor's source is a woman aged 25 to 39 in good health and CMV-seronegative. The source material was PBMCs.

CDR3 nucleotides: TGTGCCAGCAGCTCGGGACAGGGAACGGTCTGGCAGTTCTTC. Translating gives CASSSGQGTVWQFF. The gene calls are TRBV9 and TRBJ2-1; 9 positions match TRBD1. CDR1 and CDR2 (germline): SGDLS, YYNGEE. This CDR3 is 14 amino acids long. Trimming cost V 4 bases and J 12 bases; bases outside gene matches: 11.